This T cell receptor (beta chain) was identified during a study of control samples from healthy donors and cancer patients. Repertoires were generated with immunoSEQ multiplex PCR, while TCRdb's copy carries only in-frame clones and drops some. The sample lists some 74,000 clones, 75% to 85% occurring once. Trimming removed 5 bases from V and 6 bases from J, with 11 bases in between. In germline, CDR1 is MNHEY, CDR2 SVGAGI. The CDR3 runs 13 residues. Sequencing was performed on blood. The chain recombines TRBV6-5 with TRBJ1-5; D is perhaps TRBD1 (6 bases). This sequence originates from a man aged 55-75 years in good health. The CDR3 is CASSTTGLQPQHF. The CDR3 DNA reads TGTGCCAGCAGTACTACAGGGCTTCAGCCCCAGCATTTT.